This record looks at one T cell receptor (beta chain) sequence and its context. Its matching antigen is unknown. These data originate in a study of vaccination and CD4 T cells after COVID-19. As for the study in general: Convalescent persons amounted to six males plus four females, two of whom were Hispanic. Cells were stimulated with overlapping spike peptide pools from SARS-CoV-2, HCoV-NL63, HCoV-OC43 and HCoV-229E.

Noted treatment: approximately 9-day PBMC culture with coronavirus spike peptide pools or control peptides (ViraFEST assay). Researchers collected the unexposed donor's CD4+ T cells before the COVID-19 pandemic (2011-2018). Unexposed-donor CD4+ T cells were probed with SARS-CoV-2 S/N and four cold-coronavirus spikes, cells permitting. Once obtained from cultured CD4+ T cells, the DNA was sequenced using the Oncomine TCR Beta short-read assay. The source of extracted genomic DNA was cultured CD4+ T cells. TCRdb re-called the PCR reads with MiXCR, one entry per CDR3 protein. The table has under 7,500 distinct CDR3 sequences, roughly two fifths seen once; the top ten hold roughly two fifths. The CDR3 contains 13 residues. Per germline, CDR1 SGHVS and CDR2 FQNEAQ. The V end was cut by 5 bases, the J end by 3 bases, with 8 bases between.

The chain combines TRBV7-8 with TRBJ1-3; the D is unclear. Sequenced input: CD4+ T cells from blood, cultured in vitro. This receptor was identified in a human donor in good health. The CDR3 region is CASSPNRGNTIYF. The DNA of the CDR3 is TGTGCCAGCAGCCCGAACCGTGGAAACACCATATATTTT.